This section outlines one T cell receptor (beta chain) sequence together with its context. There is no known antigen for this receptor. Per-base qualities were not stored, and no clone one base away is much larger. The data belong to a study of blood T cell repertoires in COVID-19 (dated by TCRdb to the early 2020s). Context from the whole study: Samples covering the acute and convalescent phases of COVID-19 were provided by collaborators in the United States, Italy and Spain. A de-identified subject ID, COVID-19 status, age in years and sex were almost always included in the sample metadata. HLA class I and class II types, where available, came from metadata supplied by the sample provider rather than from assay-based typing. Samples were obtained from the ongoing ImmuneRACE study (first 160 participants) and from 1,254 subjects provided by 6 global collaborators. Deeply sampled blood TCRbeta repertoires from subjects exposed to, actively infected with, or recovered from COVID-19 were included in the dataset. The material from the prospective study consisted of cDNA or gDNA derived from T cells, B-cell-depleted T cells, or PBMCs. The repertoires were released in a freely available public database intended as a resource for research on the immune response to SARS-CoV-2.

The immunoSEQ Assay, a bias-controlled multiplex PCR, was used to amplify TCRbeta CDR3 regions from genomic DNA. As for the original processing: Nucleated cell counts per sample were estimated from amplification of reference gene primers within the assay. Sequence reads were collapsed and filtered to measure the absolute abundance of every unique TCRbeta CDR3 rearrangement. For each sample, productive Simpson clonality was calculated by taking the square root of Simpson's diversity index across productive rearrangements. In TCRdb, the immuneACCESS table is reduced to in-frame sequences with V and J assigned. These tables do not hold every clone; where another copy was compared, an unresolved V gene accounts for under half, and the others remain unexplained. The D gene and trimming were derived from the DNA, and the V and J assignments and clone size from that table. A total of about 80,000 clones appear in this sample, around 81% of them only once. The ten biggest clones cover roughly 15% of the sample.

Inclusive of the bounding cysteine and phenylalanine, the CDR3 is 15 residues long. Kept here is only the CDR3 DNA, which spans 45 bases and is read in frame from base 1. A distance of 12 bases separates the germline ends of V and J, which lose 6 bases and 0 bases respectively. The germline V gene (reference sequence) yields SEHNR for CDR1 and FQNEAQ for CDR2. The research as a whole found: The amount of clinical and demographic metadata varied by source and participant and was provided uncurated.

Collaborating institutions collected whole blood in K2EDTA tubes following their own protocols. For TCRbeta analysis, collaborators shipped samples in one of three forms: frozen whole blood, isolated PBMCs, or DNA extracted from either of those sample types. The chain was built from TRBV7-9 and TRBJ2-1; possibly the D gene is TRBD2, per 6 matching bases. This receptor was obtained from a human donor in a cohort sampled during active COVID-19. Sequences were obtained from peripheral blood. CDR3 loop: CASRYGGISYNEQFF. The DNA is as follows: TGTGCCAGCAGATACGGGGGAATCTCCTACAATGAGCAGTTCTTC.